Listed here are 20 T cell receptor beta chains from one sample, sequenced in a study of cytomegalovirus exposure and HLA in healthy donors. The PCR used 60 Vbeta and 13 Jbeta primers. Libraries were prepared by immunoSEQ multiplex PCR; TCRdb keeps only in-frame clonotypes and omits some of them. The data hold over 120,000 clones, with about 74% observed a single time. Material for sequencing was PBMCs. The source is a young man in good health and CMV-seropositive.

The chain uses TRBV7-8 and TRBJ1-6; 7 bases agree with TRBD1. After removal of 3 bases from V and 12 bases from J, the junction contained 8 bases not matched to a gene. This CDR3 region has 14 residues. Germline loops: CDR1 SGHVS, CDR2 FQNEAQ. The DNA of the CDR3 is TGTGCCAGCAGCTTTACCAGGGGGTGGGGACCCCTCCACTTT. Its protein product is CASSFTRGWGPLHF.

The CDR3 nucleotides are TGTGCCAGCAGTGACTCGACTACCCGCACAGATACGCAGTATTTT. This gives the protein CASSDSTTRTDTQYF. The chain links TRBV6-4 to TRBJ2-3, with a weak D call TRBD2 (5 bases). The germline V gene encodes CDR1 MRHNA and CDR2 SNTAGT. Between the trimmed V and J ends, which lost 0 bases and 1 base, there was a span of 8 bases. This CDR3 contains 15 residues.

This clone was detected once. The chain joins TRBV10-3 to TRBJ1-5; maybe TRBD1 (5 bases). Trimming cost V 5 bases and J 5 bases, with 10 bases left between them. CDR3 length equals 13 residues. Germline CDR1 ENHRY, CDR2 SYGVKD. CDR3 DNA: TGTGCCATCAGTCTAGGCAGGGATCAGCCCCAGCATTTT. This codes for CAISLGRDQPQHF.

This clone appeared a single time. The genes are TRBV18 and TRBJ2-1; 12 bases align to TRBD2. In germline, CDR1 is KGHSH, CDR2 LQKENI. V was clipped by 0 bases and J by 6 bases; unmatched bases: 6. CDR3 length: 17 amino acids. The CDR3 spells CASSPPFPSGRVNEQFF. The CDR3 bases are TGTGCCAGCTCACCACCGTTTCCTAGCGGGAGGGTCAATGAGCAGTTCTTC.

This rearrangement joins TRBV4-2 to TRBJ2-2, with D possibly TRBD1 on 6 matching bases. The CDR3 runs to 17 residues. Germline lookup yields CDR1 LGHNA and CDR2 YNFKEQ. V was trimmed by 2 bases and J by 4 bases, leaving 17 bases between them. The CDR3 DNA sequence: TGTGCCAGCAGCCAACCCCAGCAGGGGCCGAGCACCGGGGAGCTGTTTTTT. This sequence encodes CASSQPQQGPSTGELFF.

This clone was recorded once. The V call is TRBV18, the J call TRBJ2-7, with 9 bases lining up with TRBD2. CDR3 size: 15 residues. J gave up 2 bases and V 1 base, and 3 bases lay outside the gene matches. Germline V CDR1 and CDR2: KGHSH, LQKENI. This CDR3 is CASSPRASGAYEQYF. For the CDR3, the DNA is TGTGCCAGCTCACCACGGGCTAGCGGGGCCTACGAGCAGTACTTC.

The chain employs TRBV6-5 and TRBJ2-3; 7 positions agree with TRBD1. From germline, CDR1 is MNHEY and CDR2 SVGAGI. The J segment lost 1 base and the V segment lost 4 bases, leaving 8 bases of the junction unmatched. This CDR3 has 16 amino acids. CDR3 residues: CASSLDGTAGTDTQYF. The CDR3 DNA is TGTGCCAGCAGTTTAGATGGGACAGCAGGCACAGATACGCAGTATTTT.

In DNA form, the CDR3 reads TGTGCCAGCATCCAAACAGGGACCTCTGCCTACGAGCAGTACTTC. Protein product: CASIQTGTSAYEQYF. This chain joins TRBV2 and TRBJ2-7; D possibly corresponds to TRBD1 (6 bases). Germline loops: CDR1 SNHLY, CDR2 FYNNEI. Trimming removed 7 bases at V and 2 bases at J, with 18 bases between. The CDR3 contains 15 residues.

This clone was observed a single time. The chain has TRBV5-6 and TRBJ1-1, with TRBD1 matching over 7 bases. Per germline, CDR1 SGHDT and CDR2 YYEEEE. V dropped 1 base and J dropped 3; count of bases not matched to a gene: 3. This CDR3 region has 14 residues. The CDR3 spells CASSLPGGHTEAFF. The CDR3 nucleotides are TGTGCCAGCAGCTTGCCAGGGGGGCACACTGAAGCTTTCTTT.

The chain combines TRBV2 with TRBJ2-3; 9 positions agree with TRBD2. Looked up from germline, CDR1 is SNHLY and CDR2 is FYNNEI. This CDR3 spans 14 amino acids. Germline trimming cut 7 bases from V and 5 bases from J; bases unmatched to any gene: 7. CDR3 in amino acids: CASTGTSQEDTQYF. The CDR3 coding sequence is TGTGCCAGCACTGGGACTAGCCAGGAAGATACGCAGTATTTT.

J is TRBJ1-2 and V is TRBV6-5; the D is unclear. Germline V gene sequence: CDR1 MNHEY, CDR2 SVGAGI. The CDR3 has 16 residues. Trimming cost V 4 bases and J 0 bases, with 15 bases left between them. The CDR3 loop reads CASSSLRGLANYGYTF. The CDR3 bases are TGTGCCAGCAGTTCCCTACGTGGTCTAGCTAACTATGGCTACACCTTC.

The chain is built from TRBV15 and TRBJ1-5, with TRBD1 matching over 10 bases. Germline V gene lookup returns CDR1 LNHNV and CDR2 YYDKDF (reference sequence). The junction had 11 bases not matched to a gene; V was cut back by 9 bases and J by 3 bases. The CDR3 extends over 16 amino acids. The CDR3: CATSQPGTGDNQPQHF. The DNA for the CDR3 is TGTGCCACTTCTCAACCGGGGACAGGGGACAATCAGCCCCAGCATTTT.

The chain has TRBV9 and TRBJ2-7; 12 nucleotides align to TRBD2. The germline CDR1 and CDR2 sequences are SGDLS and YYNGEE. The length of the CDR3 is 16 residues. With 0 bases clipped from V and 1 base from J, the junction kept 2 bases outside the gene matches. The CDR3 DNA reads TGTGCCAGCAGCGTAGGTGGACTAGCGGGGTCCTACGAGCAGTACTTC. As protein: CASSVGGLAGSYEQYF.

V is TRBV5-5 and J is TRBJ1-5; tentatively, D is TRBD1 (6 bases). The CDR3 loop spans 17 amino acids. The germline V gene has CDR1 SGHKS and CDR2 YYEKEE (reference sequence). Trimming removed 0 bases at V and 0 bases at J, with 13 bases between. Here the CDR3 reads CASSLAGTSYSNQPQHF. The CDR3 DNA is TGTGCCAGCAGCTTGGCCGGGACAAGTTATAGCAATCAGCCCCAGCATTTT.

The chain recombines TRBV29-1 with TRBJ2-7; 7 bases are a match to TRBD1. Per the germline V gene, CDR1 is SQVTM and CDR2 is ANQGSEA. The V gene end was trimmed by 3 bases and the J gene end by 4 bases; junction bases not matched to a gene: 6. The CDR3 has 13 residues. The DNA of the CDR3 is TGCAGCGTTGAGGGACAGAGTGATTACGAGCAGTACTTC. Amino acids: CSVEGQSDYEQYF.

This sequence joins TRBV14 and TRBJ1-1, with 9 bases aligning to TRBD1. The CDR3 has 17 residues. V shed 4 bases, J shed 7 bases, and the junction held 16 bases outside the gene matches. Germline V gene sequence: CDR1 SGHDN, CDR2 FVKESK. This CDR3 is CASSPLRDRVSGGEAFF. In DNA, the CDR3 is TGTGCCAGCAGCCCACTCCGGGACAGGGTAAGCGGAGGTGAAGCTTTCTTT. The full variable domain, its missing parts supplied by reference TRBV14 and TRBJ1-1, is EAGVTQFPSHSVIEKGQTVTLRCDPISGHDNLYWYRRVMGKEIKFLLHFVKESKQDESGMPNNRFLAERTGGTYSTLKVQPAELEDSGVYFCASSPLRDRVSGGEAFFGQGTRLTVV.

The rearrangement uses TRBV6-5 and TRBJ1-3; D might be TRBD1 (5 bases). This CDR3 has 16 residues. The V gene lost 0 bases and the J gene lost 3 bases, with 12 bases spanning the gap. CDR1 and CDR2 (germline): MNHEY, SVGAGI. CDR3 sequence (DNA): TGTGCCAGCAGTTACTCGGGCAGGGCTGGTGGAAACACCATATATTTT. Protein sequence: CASSYSGRAGGNTIYF.

This clone has more than one count but fewer than ten. The chain links TRBV28 to TRBJ1-1; 7 bases are shared with TRBD1. The V segment lost 1 base and the J segment 2 bases; nucleotides outside the gene matches: 7. The CDR3 contains 16 residues. Germline V gene lookup returns CDR1 MDHEN and CDR2 SYDVKM. The CDR3 reads CASSLSPGTVNTEAFF. CDR3 nucleotide sequence: TGTGCCAGCAGTTTATCCCCCGGGACAGTTAACACTGAAGCTTTCTTT.

The rearrangement links TRBV4-1 to TRBJ2-7, with 12 bases aligning to TRBD2. With 3 bases clipped from V and 4 bases from J, the junction kept 4 bases outside the gene matches. This CDR3 comprises 15 residues. Germline V lookup: CDR1 MGHRA, CDR2 YSYEKL. The CDR3 coding sequence is TGCGCCAGCAGCCAGACTAGCGGGAGTTTTTACGAGCAGTACTTC. Residues: CASSQTSGSFYEQYF.

CDR3 sequence (DNA): TGTGCCAGCAGCGGACGCAGGGGGTGGAACACTGAAGCTTTCTTT. Its protein product is CASSGRRGWNTEAFF. This chain links TRBV2 with TRBJ1-1, with 7 bases matching TRBD1. Germline V lookup: CDR1 SNHLY, CDR2 FYNNEI. Germline trimming cut 6 bases from V and 1 base from J; bases unmatched to any gene: 8. The CDR3 runs 15 residues.